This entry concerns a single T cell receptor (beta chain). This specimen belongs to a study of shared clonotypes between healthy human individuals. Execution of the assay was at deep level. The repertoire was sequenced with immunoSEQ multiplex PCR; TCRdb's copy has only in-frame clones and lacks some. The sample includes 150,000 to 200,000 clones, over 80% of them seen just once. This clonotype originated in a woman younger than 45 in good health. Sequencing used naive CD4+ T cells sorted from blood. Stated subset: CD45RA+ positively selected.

The DNA for the CDR3 is TGTGCCCCCCCCGCCTACGAGCAGTACTTC. Protein product: CAPPAYEQYF. V is TRBV28 and J is TRBJ2-7; D unclear. The CDR3 spans 10 residues. V was pared by 11 bases and J by 2 bases, with 7 bases between. The germline gives CDR1 MDHEN, CDR2 SYDVKM.